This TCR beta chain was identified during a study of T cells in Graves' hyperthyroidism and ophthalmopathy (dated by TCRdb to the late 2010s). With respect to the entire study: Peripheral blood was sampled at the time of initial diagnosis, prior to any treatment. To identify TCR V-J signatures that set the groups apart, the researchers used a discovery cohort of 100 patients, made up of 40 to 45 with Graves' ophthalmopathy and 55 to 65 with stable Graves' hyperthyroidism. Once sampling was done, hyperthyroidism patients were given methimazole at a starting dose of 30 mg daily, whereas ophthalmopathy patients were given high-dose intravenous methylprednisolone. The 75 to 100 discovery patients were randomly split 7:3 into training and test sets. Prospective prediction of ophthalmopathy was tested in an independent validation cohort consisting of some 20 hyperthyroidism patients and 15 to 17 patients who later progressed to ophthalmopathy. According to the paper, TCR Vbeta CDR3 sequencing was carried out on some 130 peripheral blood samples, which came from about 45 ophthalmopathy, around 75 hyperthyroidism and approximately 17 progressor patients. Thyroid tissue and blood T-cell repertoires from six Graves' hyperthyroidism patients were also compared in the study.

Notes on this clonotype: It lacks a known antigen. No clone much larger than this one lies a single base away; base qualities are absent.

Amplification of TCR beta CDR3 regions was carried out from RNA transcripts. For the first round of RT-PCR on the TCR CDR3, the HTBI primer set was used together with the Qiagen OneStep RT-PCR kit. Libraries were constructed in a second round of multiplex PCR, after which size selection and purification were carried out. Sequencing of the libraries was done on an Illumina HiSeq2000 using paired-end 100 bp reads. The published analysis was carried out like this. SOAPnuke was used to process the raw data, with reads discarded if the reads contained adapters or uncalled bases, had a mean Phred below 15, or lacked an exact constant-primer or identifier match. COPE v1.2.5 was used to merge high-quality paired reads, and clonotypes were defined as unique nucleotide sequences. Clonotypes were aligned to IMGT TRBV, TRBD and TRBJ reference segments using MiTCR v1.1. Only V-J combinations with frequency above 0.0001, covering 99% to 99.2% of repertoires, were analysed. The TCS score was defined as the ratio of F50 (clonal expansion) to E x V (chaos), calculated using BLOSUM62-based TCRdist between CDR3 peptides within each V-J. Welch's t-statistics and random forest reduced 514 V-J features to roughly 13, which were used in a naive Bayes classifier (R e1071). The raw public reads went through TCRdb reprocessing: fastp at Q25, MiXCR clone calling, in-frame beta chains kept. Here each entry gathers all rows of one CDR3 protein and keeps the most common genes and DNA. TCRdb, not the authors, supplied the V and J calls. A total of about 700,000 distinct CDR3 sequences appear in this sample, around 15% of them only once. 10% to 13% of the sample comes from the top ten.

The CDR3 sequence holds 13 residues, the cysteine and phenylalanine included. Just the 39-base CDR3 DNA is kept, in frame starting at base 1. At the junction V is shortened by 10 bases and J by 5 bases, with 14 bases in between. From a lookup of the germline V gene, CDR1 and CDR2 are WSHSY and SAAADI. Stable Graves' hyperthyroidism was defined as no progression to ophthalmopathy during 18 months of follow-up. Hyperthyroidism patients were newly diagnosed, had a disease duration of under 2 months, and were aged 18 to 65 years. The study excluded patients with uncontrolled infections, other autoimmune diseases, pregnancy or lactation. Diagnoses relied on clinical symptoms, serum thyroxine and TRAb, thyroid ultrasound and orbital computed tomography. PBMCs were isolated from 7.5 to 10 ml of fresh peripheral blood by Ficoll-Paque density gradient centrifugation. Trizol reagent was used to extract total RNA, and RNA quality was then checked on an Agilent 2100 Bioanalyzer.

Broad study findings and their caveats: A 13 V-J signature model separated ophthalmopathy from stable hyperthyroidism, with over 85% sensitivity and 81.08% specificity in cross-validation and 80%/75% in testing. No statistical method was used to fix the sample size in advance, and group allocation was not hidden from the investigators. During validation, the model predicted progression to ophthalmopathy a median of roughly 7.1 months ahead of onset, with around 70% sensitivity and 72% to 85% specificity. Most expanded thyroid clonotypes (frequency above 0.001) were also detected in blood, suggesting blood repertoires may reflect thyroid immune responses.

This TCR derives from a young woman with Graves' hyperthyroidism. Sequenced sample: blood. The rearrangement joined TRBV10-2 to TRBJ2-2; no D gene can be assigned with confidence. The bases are TGCGCCACTCAAAGTAGAAGGACCGGGGAGCTGTTTTTT. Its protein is CATQSRRTGELFF.